These 15 T cell receptor beta chains were sequenced from one sample in a study of response to subunit inactivated influenza vaccine. TCRdb recomputed calls from the RT-PCR reads with MiXCR, one row per CDR3 protein. In the table there are about 800,000 distinct CDR3 sequences, 21% of which are singletons. This sample comprised PBMCs from blood, obtained 5 to 6 days after vaccination. Receptors originate from a man in his forties or fifties who received an inactivated influenza vaccine.

In its sample, this clonotype was seen a few times. The rearrangement joins TRBV11-2 to TRBJ2-3, with 14 positions matching TRBD2. Germline-derived CDR1 and CDR2 are SGHAT and FQNNGV. The CDR3 is 20 amino acids. With V trimmed by 1 base and J by 0 bases, 9 bases remained unmatched. CDR3 in DNA: TGTGCCAGCAGCTTAGGGACTAGCGGGAGGATCCGACGTAGCACAGATACGCAGTATTTT. Protein product: CASSLGTSGRIRRSTDTQYF.

This clonotype showed up just a few times. CDR3 nucleotides: TGCAGTGCTAGAGATCGGTTGTCTAACGGGAAAATCTCCTACGAGCAGTACTTC. This translates into CSARDRLSNGKISYEQYF. J is TRBJ2-7 and V is TRBV20-1, with D maybe TRBD2 (5 bases). The V gene's germline CDR1 is DFQATT and CDR2 SNEGSKA (reference sequence). Trimming shortened V by 0 bases and J by 0 bases, and 21 bases separated the two germline ends. The CDR3 extends over 18 amino acids.

This clonotype turned up a few times. The chain uses TRBV6-2 or TRBV6-3 and TRBJ1-1; D perhaps matches TRBD1 (5 bases). This CDR3 contains 14 residues. Trimming stripped 7 bases from V and 1 base from J, with 13 bases between. Germline V gene data show CDR1 as MNHEY and CDR2 as SVGEGT. Here the CDR3 reads CASTLGGPNTEAFF. The CDR3 DNA sequence: TGTGCCAGCACCCTCGGGGGTCCGAACACTGAAGCTTTCTTT.

This clonotype was detected a few times. The genes are TRBV20-1 and TRBJ2-7, with TRBD1 as a possible D gene (5 bases). V was cut by 0 bases and J by 3 bases, with 18 bases left in between. The CDR3 has 16 amino acids. CDR1 and CDR2 (germline): DFQATT, SNEGSKA (reference sequence). The CDR3 protein is CSARDYRTIKNYEQYF. The CDR3 nucleotides read TGCAGTGCTAGAGATTACCGGACAATAAAGAACTACGAGCAGTACTTC.

This chain joins TRBV20-1 and TRBJ2-1; 7 bases agree with TRBD2. V gave up 0 bases and J gave up 3 bases; unmatched junction bases: 11. Per germline, CDR1 DFQATT and CDR2 SNEGSKA (reference sequence). CDR3 length: 17 residues. CDR3 sequence reads: CSARDAVRLALYNEQFF. CDR3 coding DNA: TGCAGTGCTAGAGACGCGGTCCGACTAGCCCTCTACAATGAGCAGTTCTTC.

This clonotype came up a few times. The genes are TRBV10-3 and TRBJ1-4; 11 positions agree with TRBD1. V lost 5 bases to trimming and J lost 6 bases; unmatched junction nucleotides: 5. CDR3 size: 15 residues. From germline, CDR1 is ENHRY and CDR2 SYGVKD. The CDR3 DNA reads TGTGCCATCAGTACGGGACAGGGGGATGATGAAAAACTGTTTTTT. Its translation: CAISTGQGDDEKLFF.

This clonotype has a handful of counts. The chain recombines TRBV4-3 with TRBJ2-1, with TRBD2 as a possible D gene (6 bases). CDR1 is LGHNA, CDR2 YSLEER, per germline. V was clipped by 4 bases and J by 4 bases, with 17 bases between them. The CDR3 runs 16 residues. The CDR3 loop is CASSRAASATYNEQFF. In DNA, the CDR3 is TGCGCCAGCAGCCGAGCTGCTAGCGCTACTTACAATGAGCAGTTCTTC.

The chain uses TRBV6-2 or TRBV6-3 and TRBJ2-4; 7 bases agree with TRBD1. With 0 bases clipped from V and 3 bases from J, the junction kept 11 bases outside the gene matches. Germline lookup yields CDR1 MNHEY and CDR2 SVGEGT. The CDR3 spans 18 residues. The CDR3 DNA reads as TGTGCCAGCAGTTACTCGATAGCGACAGGGATGATCAAAAACATTCAGTACTTC. It yields the protein CASSYSIATGMIKNIQYF.

This clonotype was counted at least ten times. This rearrangement joins TRBV12-3 or TRBV12-4 to TRBJ2-3, with a possible D match to TRBD2 (6 bases). This CDR3 region has 15 residues. Trimming removed 5 bases from V and 8 bases from J, with 20 bases in between. The CDR3 bases are TGTGCCAGCAGTCTCCTTATGGGGGAGGCGTCTACGCAGTATTTT. It yields the protein CASSLLMGEASTQYF.

This chain joins TRBV7-2 and TRBJ1-5; a weak D match, TRBD1 (6 bases). The CDR3 sequence is 14 residues long. Germline V CDR1 and CDR2: SGHTA, FQGNSA. V lost 4 bases and J lost 5, with 12 bases in between. The CDR3 sequence is CASSSGQLYQPQHF. The CDR3 DNA is TGTGCCAGCAGCTCCGGACAGCTTTATCAGCCCCAGCATTTT.

A remark on this clonotype: With a much larger clone just one base away, this may be a read error. V usage is TRBV28 and J usage is TRBJ2-2, with TRBD2 identical over 11 bases. V gave up 6 bases and J gave up 1 base; unmatched junction bases: 1. CDR3 length equals 15 residues. Germline V gene sequence: CDR1 MDHEN, CDR2 SYDVKM. This chain's CDR3 is CASRGTSGNTGELFF. In nucleotides, the CDR3 is TGTGCCAGCAGGGGGACTAGCGGGAACACCGGGGAGCTGTTTTTT.

The chain carries TRBV20-1 and TRBJ2-5, with D hard to call. This CDR3 is 12 amino acids long. The germline gives CDR1 DFQATT, CDR2 SNEGSKA (reference sequence). Trimming removed 3 bases from V and 5 bases from J, with 10 bases in between. The CDR3 nucleotides are TGCAGTGCTAGTTCGCCGGACGAGACCCAGTACTTC. This gives the protein CSASSPDETQYF.

The CDR3 protein is CASSFRTEETQYF. CDR3 DNA sequence: TGTGCCAGCAGCTTTAGGACGGAGGAGACCCAGTACTTC. This rearrangement joins TRBV7-9 to TRBJ2-5; D gene unclear. CDR1 SEHNR and CDR2 FQNEAQ come from the germline V gene (reference sequence). The V and J ends lost 3 bases and 5 bases respectively, with 10 bases between them. The CDR3 spans 13 residues.

This clonotype was seen only a few times. This chain joins TRBV5-6 and TRBJ2-7; D is perhaps TRBD1 or TRBD2 (5 bases each). CDR1 is SGHDT, CDR2 YYEEEE, per germline. This CDR3 comprises 16 residues. The germline V and J ends were trimmed by 3 bases and 6 bases, with 22 bases remaining between them. CDR3 coding DNA: TGTGCCAGCAGCTACGCACCGGGACCGGTATCGGGCGAGCAGTACTTC. Translation: CASSYAPGPVSGEQYF.

This clonotype was observed a handful of times. The chain joins TRBV3-1 to TRBJ2-3; D not resolved. Trimming left V 1 base short and J 2 bases short, with 4 bases between. Germline CDR1 LGHDT, CDR2 YNNKEL (reference sequence). The CDR3 extends over 13 amino acids. CDR3 amino acids: CASSQVVTDTQYF. CDR3 DNA: TGTGCCAGCAGCCAAGTCGTCACAGATACGCAGTATTTT.